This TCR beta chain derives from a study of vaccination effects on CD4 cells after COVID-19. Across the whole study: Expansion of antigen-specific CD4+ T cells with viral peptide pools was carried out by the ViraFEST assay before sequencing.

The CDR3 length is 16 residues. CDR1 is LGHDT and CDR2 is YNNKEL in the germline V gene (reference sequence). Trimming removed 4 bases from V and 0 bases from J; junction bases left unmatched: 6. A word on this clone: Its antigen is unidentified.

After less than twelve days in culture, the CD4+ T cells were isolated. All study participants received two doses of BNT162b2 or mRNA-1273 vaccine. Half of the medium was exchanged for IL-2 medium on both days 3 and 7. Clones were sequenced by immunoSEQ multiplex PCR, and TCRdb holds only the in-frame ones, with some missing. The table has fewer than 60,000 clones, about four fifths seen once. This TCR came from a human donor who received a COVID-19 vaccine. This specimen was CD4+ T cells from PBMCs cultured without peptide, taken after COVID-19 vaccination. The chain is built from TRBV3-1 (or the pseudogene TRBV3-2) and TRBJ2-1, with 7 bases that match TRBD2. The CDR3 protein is CASSPLGGSSYNEQFF. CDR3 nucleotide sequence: TGTGCCAGCAGCCCTCTCGGGGGGAGCTCCTACAATGAGCAGTTCTTC.